This T cell receptor beta chain appears in the sequencing data of a study of cytomegalovirus exposure and HLA in healthy donors. The germline CDR1 and CDR2 sequences are MNHEY and SVGAGI. Germline trimming cut 10 bases from V and 7 bases from J; bases unmatched to any gene: 11. The CDR3 is 13 residues long. TCRdb keeps only in-frame clones here, not all; method: immunoSEQ multiplex PCR. The data show 100,000 to 150,000 clones, 95% to 97% seen once. The donors were part of the validation cohort of some 120 subjects. That cohort was separate from the first cohort, which comprised fewer than 800 subjects. Details on this clone: Its cognate antigen is unknown.

Study-wide results and limits: The classifier, whose performance was assessed in both the original and validation cohorts, reportedly diagnosed cytomegalovirus status with high specificity and sensitivity. Subsequent analysis revealed that first-cohort TCR clusters tended to co-occur in the approximately 120 validation repertoires.

The chain employs TRBV6-5 and TRBJ1-2; 8 nucleotides align to TRBD1. The sequenced sample was PBMCs. This TCR derives from a man aged 18 to 35 in good health and CMV-seronegative. DNA for the CDR3: TGTGCCACCCCGCATGGACAGGGCTTTGGCTACACCTTC. This translates into CATPHGQGFGYTF.